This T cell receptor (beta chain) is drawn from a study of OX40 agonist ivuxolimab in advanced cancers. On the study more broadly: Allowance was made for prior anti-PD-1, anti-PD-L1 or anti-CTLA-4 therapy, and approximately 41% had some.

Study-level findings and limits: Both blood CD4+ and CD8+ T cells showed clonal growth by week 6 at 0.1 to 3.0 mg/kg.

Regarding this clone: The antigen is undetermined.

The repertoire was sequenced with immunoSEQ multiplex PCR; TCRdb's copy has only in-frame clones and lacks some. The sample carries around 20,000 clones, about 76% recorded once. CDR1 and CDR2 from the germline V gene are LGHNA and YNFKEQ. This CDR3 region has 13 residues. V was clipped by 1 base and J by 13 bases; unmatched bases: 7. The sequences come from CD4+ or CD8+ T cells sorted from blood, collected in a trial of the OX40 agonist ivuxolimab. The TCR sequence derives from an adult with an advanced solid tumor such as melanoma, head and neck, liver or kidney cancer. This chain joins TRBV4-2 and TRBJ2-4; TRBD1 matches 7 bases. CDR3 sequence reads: CASSQAYAQGQYF. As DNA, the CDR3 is TGTGCCAGCAGCCAAGCCTACGCACAGGGGCAGTACTTC.